This TCR beta chain was identified during a study of blood T cells in healthy people across ages (dated by TCRdb to about 2015). Looking at the study overall: Template switching captured roughly one uniquely barcoded TCR beta cDNA molecule per two T cells in model experiments. The study measured age-related changes in TCR beta repertoire diversity using deep sequencing normalized with unique cDNA molecular identifiers. Donors were grouped into four age groups: young (average roughly 17 years), middle-aged (over 35), aged (62) and long-lived (about 82). To avoid experimental bias, donors of different ages were distributed randomly across sequencing lanes. For two donors (one aged 18 to 30 and one aged 80 or older), the study analyzed two additional independent replicas of 1 million unique cDNA reads from the same blood draw. General findings and caveats noted by the study authors: The CMV infection status of donors was not known, potentially confounding age-related changes in expanded clonotypes. Since profiling was done on bulk unsorted PBMCs, naive and antigen-experienced compartments could not be conclusively compared. Total diversity estimates from one million sequenced T cells were considered lower bounds and underestimates. As age increased, observed TCR beta diversity per million T cells dropped in a roughly linear way, and a significant reduction was already evident by age 40. Compared with the aged group, the long-lived group had more naive CD4+ T cells, fewer expanded clones and increased TCR diversity, suggesting age selection. A strong correlation was found between observed TCR beta diversity and the percentage of naive T cells measured by flow cytometry.

For CDR1 and CDR2, the germline V gene lists SGHRS and YFSETQ. The CDR3 has 16 amino acids, counting the end cysteine and phenylalanine. Solely the CDR3 DNA is kept, with 48 bases framed from the first base. V ends up 4 bases short and J 8 bases short, with an unmatched junction base count of 15. The roughly 39 donors, aged about 6 to 100 years, were systemically healthy Caucasian individuals from Russia. Around 9.7 milliliters of peripheral blood were collected from each donor into EDTA-treated Vacutainer tubes. PBMCs were isolated by Ficoll-Paque density-gradient centrifugation, with at least 6 million obtained per sample. Trizol reagent was used to extract total RNA from PBMCs, with at least 6 micrograms per sample. The percentages of naive CD45RAhigh/CD27high T cells were determined by flow cytometry on a PBMC aliquot from every donor. Library preparation employed 5' RACE. A second PCR of roughly 7 to 11 cycles was run with a J-beta primer mix and a sample-barcoded 5' primer. Each TCR beta cDNA molecule received a unique molecular identifier from a template-switch 5' adaptor carrying 12 random nucleotides. At least 2.5 million CDR3-containing paired-end reads were obtained from each sample. First-strand cDNA was synthesized from all RNA with the Mint cDNA synthesis kit, primed by a TRBC-specific oligonucleotide. Following uracil-DNA glycosylase treatment, a first 18-cycle PCR with universal primers M1SS and BC2_uni_R was performed on all cDNA. Regarding the original processing steps: Each sample was normalized by randomly selecting 1 million high-quality reads, each carrying a distinct molecular identifier. Reads with shared molecular identifiers were discarded instead of being binned into consensus sequences. MiTCR, with a Q25 quality threshold and the strictest error-elimination algorithm, was used for CDR3 identification, clonotype clustering and error correction. A nonparametric unseen species model with Euler transformation was used to estimate lower-bound total TCR beta diversity. TCRdb applied fastp at Q25 and MiXCR to the public reads, then kept only in-frame beta chains. Every distinct CDR3 protein forms one entry, paired with its most common genes and DNA. What appears here as the V and J calls and clone size reflects TCRdb's work, not the paper's. The sample has over 1,500,000 distinct CDR3 sequences on record, approximately 40% of them singletons. Together, the top ten hold roughly 24% of the sample.

Points on this clonotype: Which antigen it targets is not known. The input lacks base qualities; no much larger clone sits a single base away.

This TCR derives from a human donor in good health. The chain couples TRBV5-1 to TRBJ1-2; TRBD1 agrees with 9 junctional bases. The sequenced sample consisted of blood. The bases read TGCGCCAGCAGCCCGGATACATTGGGACAGGGTCGCGGCTACACCTTC. This yields the protein CASSPDTLGQGRGYTF.